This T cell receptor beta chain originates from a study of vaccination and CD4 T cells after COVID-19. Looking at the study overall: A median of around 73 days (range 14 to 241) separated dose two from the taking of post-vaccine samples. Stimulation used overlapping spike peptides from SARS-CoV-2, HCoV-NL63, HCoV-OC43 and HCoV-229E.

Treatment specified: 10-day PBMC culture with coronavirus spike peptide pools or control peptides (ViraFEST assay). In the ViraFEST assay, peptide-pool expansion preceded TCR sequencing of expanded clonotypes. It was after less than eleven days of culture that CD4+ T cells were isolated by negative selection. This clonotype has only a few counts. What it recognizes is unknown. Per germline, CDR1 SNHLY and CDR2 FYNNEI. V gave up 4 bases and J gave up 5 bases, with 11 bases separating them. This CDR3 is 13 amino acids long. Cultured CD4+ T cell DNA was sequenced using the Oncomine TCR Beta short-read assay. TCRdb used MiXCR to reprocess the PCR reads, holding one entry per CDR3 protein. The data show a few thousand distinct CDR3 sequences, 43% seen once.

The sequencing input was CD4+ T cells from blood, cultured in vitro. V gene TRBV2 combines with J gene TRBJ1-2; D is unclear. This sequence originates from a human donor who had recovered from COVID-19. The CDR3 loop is CASSVDRGYGYTF. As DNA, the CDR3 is TGTGCCAGCAGTGTTGACCGAGGGTATGGCTACACCTTC.